This paragraph reports one TCR beta chain. This specimen comes from a study of shared clonotypes between healthy human individuals. Study background: Participating donors consisted of two women and a few men aged 18 to 49.

Unsorted PBMC contributed 250 to 300 ng DNA, approximately 30,000 T cell genomes, to each replicate PCR. Ten immunoSEQ deep assay plates were used to sequence the DNA of unsorted PBMCs. In the authors' methods: There were no quality scores in the junction-only immunoSEQ sequences, so filtering differed. Generated by immunoSEQ multiplex PCR, the TCRdb table keeps only in-frame clones and is missing some. For V, J and clone size, that table is used; D and trimming come from the DNA. The sample has 450,000 to 600,000 clones, approximately 79% seen once. Germline lookup yields CDR1 MDHEN and CDR2 SYDVKM. V lost 4 bases to trimming and J lost 1 base; unmatched junction nucleotides: 5. This CDR3 has 15 residues.

The receptor comes from a woman aged 40 to 50 in good health. Some clones in this sample may be carry-over from other donors' samples. The sequencing input was PBMCs. This rearrangement joins TRBV28 to TRBJ1-1, with 8 bases aligning to TRBD1. The CDR3 DNA reads TGTGCCAGCAGTTCCCGAGACAGGGGGAACACTGAAGCTTTCTTT. It translates to CASSSRDRGNTEAFF.